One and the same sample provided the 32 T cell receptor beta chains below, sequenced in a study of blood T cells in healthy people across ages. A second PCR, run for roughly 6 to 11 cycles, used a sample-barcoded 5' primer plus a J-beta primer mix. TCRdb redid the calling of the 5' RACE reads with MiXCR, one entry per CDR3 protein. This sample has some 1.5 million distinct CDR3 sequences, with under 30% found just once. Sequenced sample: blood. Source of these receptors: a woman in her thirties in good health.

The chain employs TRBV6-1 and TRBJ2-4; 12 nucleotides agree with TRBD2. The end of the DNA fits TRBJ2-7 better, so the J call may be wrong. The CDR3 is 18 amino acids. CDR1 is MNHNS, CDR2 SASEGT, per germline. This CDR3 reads CASSERPQLAGGRHEQYF. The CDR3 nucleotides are TGTGCCAGCAGTGAACGACCTCAACTAGCGGGAGGAAGGCACGAGCAGTACTTC.

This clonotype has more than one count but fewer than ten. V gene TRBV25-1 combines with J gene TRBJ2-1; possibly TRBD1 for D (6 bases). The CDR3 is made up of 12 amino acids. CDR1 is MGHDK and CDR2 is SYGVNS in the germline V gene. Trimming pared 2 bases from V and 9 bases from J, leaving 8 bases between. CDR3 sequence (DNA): TGTGCCAGCAGTGAAATAGGGGGTGAGCAGTTCTTC. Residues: CASSEIGGEQFF.

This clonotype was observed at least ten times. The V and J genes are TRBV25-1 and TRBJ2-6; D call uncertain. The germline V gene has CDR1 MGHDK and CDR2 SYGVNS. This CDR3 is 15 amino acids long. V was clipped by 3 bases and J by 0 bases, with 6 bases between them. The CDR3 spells CASSEAVSGANVLTF. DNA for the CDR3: TGTGCCAGCAGTGAGGCCGTCTCTGGGGCCAACGTCCTGACTTTC.

Here the CDR3 DNA reads TGTGCCAGCAGCTTAGTCTCATGGCGGGGGAGTCTCAGTGGGACCCAGTACTTC. This sequence encodes CASSLVSWRGSLSGTQYF. The V call is TRBV7-6, the J call TRBJ2-5; 7 nucleotides agree with TRBD2. CDR1 is SGHVS and CDR2 is FNYEAQ in the germline V gene. The CDR3 loop spans 18 amino acids. V lost 1 base and J lost 7; bases outside the gene matches: 18.

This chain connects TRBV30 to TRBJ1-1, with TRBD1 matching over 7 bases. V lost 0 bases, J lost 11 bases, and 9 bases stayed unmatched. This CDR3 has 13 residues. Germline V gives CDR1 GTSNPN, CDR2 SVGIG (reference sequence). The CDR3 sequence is CAWSVLGWDSAFF. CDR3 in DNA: TGTGCCTGGAGTGTACTTGGTTGGGACAGCGCTTTCTTT.

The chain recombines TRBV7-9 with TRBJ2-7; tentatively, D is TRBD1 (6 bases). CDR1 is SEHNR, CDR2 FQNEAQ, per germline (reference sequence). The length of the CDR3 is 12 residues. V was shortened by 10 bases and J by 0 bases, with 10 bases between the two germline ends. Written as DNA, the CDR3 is TGTGCCACCCAGGGGTCCTCCTACGAGCAGTACTTC. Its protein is CATQGSSYEQYF. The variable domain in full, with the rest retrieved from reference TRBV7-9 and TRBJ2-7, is DTGVSQNPRHKITKRGQNVTFRCDPISEHNRLYWYRQTLGQGPEFLTYFQNEAQLEKSRLLSDRFSAERPKGSFSTLEIQRTEQGDSAMYLCATQGSSYEQYFGPGTRLTVT.

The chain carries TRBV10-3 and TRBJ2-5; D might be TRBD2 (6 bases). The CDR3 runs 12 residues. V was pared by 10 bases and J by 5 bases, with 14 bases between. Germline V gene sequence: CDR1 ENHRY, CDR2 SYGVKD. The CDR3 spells CARGPEGETQYF. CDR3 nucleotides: TGTGCCAGGGGACCGGAGGGGGAGACCCAGTACTTC.

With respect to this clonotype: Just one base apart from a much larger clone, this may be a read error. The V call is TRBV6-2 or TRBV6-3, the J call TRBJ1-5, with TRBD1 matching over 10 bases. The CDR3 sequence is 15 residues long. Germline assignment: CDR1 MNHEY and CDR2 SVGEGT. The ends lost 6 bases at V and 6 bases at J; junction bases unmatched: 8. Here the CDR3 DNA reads TGTGCCAGCAGCCTCTCTTGGACAGGGGGTCAGCCCCAGCATTTT. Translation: CASSLSWTGGQPQHF.

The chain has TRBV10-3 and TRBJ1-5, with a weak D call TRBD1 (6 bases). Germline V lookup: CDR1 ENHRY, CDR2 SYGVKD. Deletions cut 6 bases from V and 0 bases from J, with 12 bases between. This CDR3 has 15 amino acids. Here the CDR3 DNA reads TGTGCCATCAGCGTAGGGGGGGATAGCAATCAGCCCCAGCATTTT. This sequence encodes CAISVGGDSNQPQHF.

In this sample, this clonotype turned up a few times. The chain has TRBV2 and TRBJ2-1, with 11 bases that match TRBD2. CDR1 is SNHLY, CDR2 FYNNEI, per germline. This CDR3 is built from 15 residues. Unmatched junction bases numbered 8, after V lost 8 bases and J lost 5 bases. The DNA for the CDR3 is TGTGCCAGCTCAATCCTAGCGGGGGGCAACAATGAGCAGTTCTTC. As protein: CASSILAGGNNEQFF.

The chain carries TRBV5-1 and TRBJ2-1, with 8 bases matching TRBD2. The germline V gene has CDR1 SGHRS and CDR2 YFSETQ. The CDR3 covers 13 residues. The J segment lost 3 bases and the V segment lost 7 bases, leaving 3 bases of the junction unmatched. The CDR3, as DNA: TGCGCCAGCGGAGCGGGGGTCTACAATGAGCAGTTCTTC. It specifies CASGAGVYNEQFF.

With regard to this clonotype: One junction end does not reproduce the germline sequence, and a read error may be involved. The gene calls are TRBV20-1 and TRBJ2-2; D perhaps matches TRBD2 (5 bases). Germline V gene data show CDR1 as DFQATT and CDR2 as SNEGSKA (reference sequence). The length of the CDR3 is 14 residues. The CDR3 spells CSARDYTGTGELFF. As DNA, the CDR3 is TGCAGTGCTAGAGATTATACCGGCACCGGGGAGTTGTTTTTT.

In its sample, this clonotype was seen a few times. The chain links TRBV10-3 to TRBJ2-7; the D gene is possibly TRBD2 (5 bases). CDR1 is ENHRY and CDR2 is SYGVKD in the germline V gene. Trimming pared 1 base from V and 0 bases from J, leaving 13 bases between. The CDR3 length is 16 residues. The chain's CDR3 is CAISELFGESSYEQYF. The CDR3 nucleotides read TGTGCCATCAGTGAGTTATTTGGGGAGAGCTCCTACGAGCAGTACTTC.

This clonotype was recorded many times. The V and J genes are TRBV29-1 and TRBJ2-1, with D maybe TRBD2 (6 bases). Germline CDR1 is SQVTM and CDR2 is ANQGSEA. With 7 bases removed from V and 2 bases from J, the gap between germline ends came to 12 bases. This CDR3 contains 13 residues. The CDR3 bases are TGCAGCGGAAGTAGCGGAACCTACAATGAGCAGTTCTTC. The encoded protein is CSGSSGTYNEQFF.

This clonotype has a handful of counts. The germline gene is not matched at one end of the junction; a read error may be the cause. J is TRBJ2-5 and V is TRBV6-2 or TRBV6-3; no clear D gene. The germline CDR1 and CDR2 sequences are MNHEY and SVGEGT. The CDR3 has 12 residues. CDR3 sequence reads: CASIYPTETQYF. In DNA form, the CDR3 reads TGTGCCAGCATTTACCCGACGGAGACCCAGTACTTC.

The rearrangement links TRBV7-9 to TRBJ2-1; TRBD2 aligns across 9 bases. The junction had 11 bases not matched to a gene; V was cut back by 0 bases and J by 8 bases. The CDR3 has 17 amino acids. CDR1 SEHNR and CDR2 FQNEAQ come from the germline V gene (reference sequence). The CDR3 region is CASSLAELAGVGDEQFF. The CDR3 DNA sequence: TGTGCCAGCAGCTTAGCTGAGTTAGCGGGAGTCGGGGATGAGCAGTTCTTC.

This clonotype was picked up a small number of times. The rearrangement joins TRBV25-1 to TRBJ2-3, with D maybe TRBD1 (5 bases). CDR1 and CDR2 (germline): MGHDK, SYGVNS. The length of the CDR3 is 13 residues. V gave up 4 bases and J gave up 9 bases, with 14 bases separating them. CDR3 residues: CASSGRPGYTQYF. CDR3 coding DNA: TGTGCCAGCAGTGGCCGGCCAGGGTACACGCAGTATTTT.

The CDR3 sequence: CASSVGVADSTDTQYF. Written as DNA, the CDR3 is TGTGCCAGCAGCGTAGGGGTTGCGGACAGCACAGATACGCAGTATTTT. The chain combines TRBV9 with TRBJ2-3; D gene ambiguous. This CDR3 is built from 16 residues. The V gene's germline CDR1 is SGDLS and CDR2 YYNGEE. Trimming took 0 bases from V and 0 from J, leaving 11 bases between them.

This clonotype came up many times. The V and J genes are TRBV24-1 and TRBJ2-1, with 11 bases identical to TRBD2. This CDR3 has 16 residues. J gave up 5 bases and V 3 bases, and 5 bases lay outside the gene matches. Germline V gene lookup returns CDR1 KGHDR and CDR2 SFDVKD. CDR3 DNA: TGTGCCACCAGTGATGTCGGGACTAGCGGTAACAATGAGCAGTTCTTC. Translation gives CATSDVGTSGNNEQFF.

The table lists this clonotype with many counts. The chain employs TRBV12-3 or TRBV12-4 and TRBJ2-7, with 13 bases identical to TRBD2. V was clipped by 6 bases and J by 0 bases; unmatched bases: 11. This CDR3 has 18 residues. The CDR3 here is CASRPGTSGTPSSYEQYF. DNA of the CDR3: TGTGCCAGCAGACCCGGGACTAGCGGGACACCGAGCTCCTACGAGCAGTACTTC.

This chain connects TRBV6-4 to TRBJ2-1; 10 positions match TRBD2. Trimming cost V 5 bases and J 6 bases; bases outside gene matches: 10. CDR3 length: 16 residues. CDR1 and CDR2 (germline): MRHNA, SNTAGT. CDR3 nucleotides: TGTGCCAGCAGTCCGGAGGGACTAGCGAGCCCCAATGAGCAGTTCTTC. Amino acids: CASSPEGLASPNEQFF.

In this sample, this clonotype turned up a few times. The CDR3, as DNA: TGCAGCGTTGGGACAGGGGTGGAAAAACTGTTTTTT. Protein sequence: CSVGTGVEKLFF. The chain is built from TRBV29-1 and TRBJ1-4; TRBD1 matches 9 bases. The V gene end was trimmed by 4 bases and the J gene end by 8 bases; junction bases not matched to a gene: 2. The CDR3 is made up of 12 amino acids. The V gene's germline CDR1 is SQVTM and CDR2 ANQGSEA. The variable domain in full, completed from reference TRBV29-1 and TRBJ1-4, reads SAVISQKPSRDICQRGTSLTIQCQVDSQVTMMFWYRQQPGQSLTLIATANQGSEATYESGFVIDKFPISRPNLTFSTLTVSNMSPEDSSIYLCSVGTGVEKLFFGSGTQLSVL.

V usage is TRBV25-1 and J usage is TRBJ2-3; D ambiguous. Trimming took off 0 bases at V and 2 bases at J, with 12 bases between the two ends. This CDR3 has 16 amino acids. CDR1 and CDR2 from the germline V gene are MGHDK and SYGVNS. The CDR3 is CASSEYREALTDTQYF. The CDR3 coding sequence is TGTGCCAGCAGTGAATATAGAGAGGCGCTCACAGATACGCAGTATTTT.

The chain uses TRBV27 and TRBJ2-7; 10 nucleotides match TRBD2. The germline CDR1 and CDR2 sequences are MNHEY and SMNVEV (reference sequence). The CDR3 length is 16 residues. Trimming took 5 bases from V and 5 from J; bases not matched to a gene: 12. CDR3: CASSHLAGGRLHEQYF. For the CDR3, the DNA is TGTGCCAGCAGTCACTTAGCGGGGGGAAGGCTTCACGAGCAGTACTTC.

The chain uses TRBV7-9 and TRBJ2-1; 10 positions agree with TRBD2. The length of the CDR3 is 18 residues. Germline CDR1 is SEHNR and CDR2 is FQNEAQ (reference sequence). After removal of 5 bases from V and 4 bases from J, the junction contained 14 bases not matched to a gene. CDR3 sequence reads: CASSATISSGSGYNEQFF. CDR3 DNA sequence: TGTGCCAGCAGCGCCACAATTTCTAGCGGGAGTGGTTACAATGAGCAGTTCTTC.

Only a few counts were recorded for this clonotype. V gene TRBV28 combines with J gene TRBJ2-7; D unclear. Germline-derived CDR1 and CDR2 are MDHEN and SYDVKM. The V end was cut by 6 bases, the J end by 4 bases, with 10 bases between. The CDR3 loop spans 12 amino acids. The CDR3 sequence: CASRSTAYEQYF. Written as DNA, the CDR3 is TGTGCCAGCAGGTCTACGGCTTACGAGCAGTACTTC.

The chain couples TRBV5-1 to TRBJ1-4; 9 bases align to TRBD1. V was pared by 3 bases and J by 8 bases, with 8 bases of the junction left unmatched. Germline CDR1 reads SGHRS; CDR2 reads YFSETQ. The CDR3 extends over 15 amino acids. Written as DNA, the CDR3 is TGCGCCAGCAGCTCCGCCGGGACAGGGCTCGAAAAACTGTTTTTT. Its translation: CASSSAGTGLEKLFF.

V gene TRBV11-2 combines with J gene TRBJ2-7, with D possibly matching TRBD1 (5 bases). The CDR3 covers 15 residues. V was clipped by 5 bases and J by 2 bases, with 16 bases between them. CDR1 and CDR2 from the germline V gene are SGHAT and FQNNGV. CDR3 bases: TGTGCCAGCAGCCCATGCCTTGACAGAGCCTACGAGCAGTACTTC. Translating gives CASSPCLDRAYEQYF. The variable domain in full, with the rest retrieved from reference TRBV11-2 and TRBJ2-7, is EAGVAQSPRYKIIEKRQSVAFWCNPISGHATLYWYQQILGQGPKLLIQFQNNGVVDDSQLPKDRFSAERLKGVDSTLKIQPAKLEDSAVYLCASSPCLDRAYEQYFGPGTRLTVT.

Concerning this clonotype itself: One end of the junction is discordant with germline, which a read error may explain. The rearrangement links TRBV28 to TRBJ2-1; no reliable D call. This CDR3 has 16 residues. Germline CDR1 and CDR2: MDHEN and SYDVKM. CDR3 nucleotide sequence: TGTGACAGCAGTTTAAGGGTTTCCCGTACCTACAATGAGCAGTTCTTC. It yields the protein CDSSLRVSRTYNEQFF.

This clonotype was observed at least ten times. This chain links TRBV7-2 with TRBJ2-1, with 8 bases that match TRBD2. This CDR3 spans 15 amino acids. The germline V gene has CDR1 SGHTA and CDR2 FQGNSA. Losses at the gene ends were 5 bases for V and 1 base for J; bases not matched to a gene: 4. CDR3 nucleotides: TGTGCCAGCAGCCCGGGGGGGAATTCCTACAATGAGCAGTTCTTC. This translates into CASSPGGNSYNEQFF. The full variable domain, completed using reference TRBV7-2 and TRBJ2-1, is GAGVSQSPSNKVTEKGKDVELRCDPISGHTALYWYRQSLGQGLEFLIYFQGNSAPDKSGLPSDRFSAERTGGSVSTLTIQRTQQEDSAVYLCASSPGGNSYNEQFFGPGTRLTVL.

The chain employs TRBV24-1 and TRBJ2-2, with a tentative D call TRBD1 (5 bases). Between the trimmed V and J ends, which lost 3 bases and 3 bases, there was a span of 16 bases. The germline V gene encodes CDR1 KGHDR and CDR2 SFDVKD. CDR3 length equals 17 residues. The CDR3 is CATSDLHKDSYTGELFF. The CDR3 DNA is TGTGCCACCAGTGATCTCCACAAAGACAGTTACACCGGGGAGCTGTTTTTT.

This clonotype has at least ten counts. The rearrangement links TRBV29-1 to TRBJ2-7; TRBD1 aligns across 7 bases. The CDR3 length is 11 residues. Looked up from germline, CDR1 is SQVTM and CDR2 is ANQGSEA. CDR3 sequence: CSAGTDYEQYF. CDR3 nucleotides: TGCAGTGCCGGGACAGACTACGAGCAGTACTTC.